Detailed here is one TCR beta chain. Antigen: not known. Blood CD8+ and CD4+ T cells underwent high-throughput TCR beta sequencing. The CDR3 covers 14 residues. Between the trimmed V and J ends, which lost 5 bases and 7 bases, there was a span of 17 bases. The germline V gene encodes CDR1 SGHVS and CDR2 FQNEAQ. This sample was included in a study of CD8 T cells in Susac syndrome. Study-level points and caveats: Detection of Susac-specific public clones gave around 15 in total CD8+ repertoires and about 5 in CD8+ TEMRA repertoires.

Random-hexamer reverse transcription was applied to roughly 0.5 to 1 ug RNA. TCRdb reprocessed the immunoSEQ multiplex PCR reads via MiXCR and lists one record per CDR3 protein. The sample holds some 200,000 distinct CDR3 sequences, approximately 95% seen once. V is TRBV7-8 and J is TRBJ1-1; maybe TRBD1 (5 bases). The receptor was isolated from a human donor with Susac syndrome. The sample was CD8+ T cells from PBMCs. In nucleotides, the CDR3 is TGTGCCAGCAGCGCCCCCGGGACCCTCAATGAAGCTTTCTTT. Translating it yields CASSAPGTLNEAFF.